Included here is one T cell receptor (beta chain) sequence, with context. As yet, its antigen is unknown. Two oligonucleotides, mixed equimolar, formed the beta constant-region primer covering TRBC1 and TRBC2. One entry per CDR3 protein, called by TCRdb with MiXCR from the UMI-ligation and nested PCR reads. In the table there are around 40,000 distinct CDR3 sequences, 10% to 15% of which are singletons. This entry is derived from a study of naive and memory T cell subsets. Study-wide results and limits: RNA-based TCR counts may shift with T cell activation and differentiation. Findings for naive and memory subsets could not be checked against ground truth.

V was shortened by 3 bases and J by 2 bases, with 10 bases between the two germline ends. This CDR3 has 14 residues. The germline gives CDR1 SGHVS, CDR2 FQNEAQ. This TCR was recovered from a human donor in good health. Specimen: effector memory CD4+ T cells from blood. Sample subset: effector memory, CD45RA- CD27-. The V gene is TRBV7-8, the J gene TRBJ2-5; TRBD2 might be the D (5 bases). This CDR3 is CASSFNGVQETQYF. The CDR3 nucleotides read TGTGCCAGCAGCTTTAACGGGGTTCAAGAGACCCAGTACTTC.